A selection of T cell receptor beta chains follows, all from one sample in a study of T cells in Graves' hyperthyroidism and ophthalmopathy. TCRdb analysed the multiplex PCR reads with MiXCR anew, one entry per CDR3 protein. This sample has approximately 630,000 distinct CDR3 sequences; under 20% occur once, and the top ten carry less than 4.5%. The sample taken for sequencing was blood. The receptor set was obtained from a woman under 40 with Graves' hyperthyroidism. The CDR3 runs from the conserved cysteine through the conserved F or W. The D gene is left open where the match is weak. Only part of the rows carry a size: once, few, many, or a class if the clone is expanded.

V gene	CDR3 length	D gene	clone size	J gene	CDR3 DNA	CDR3 protein
TRBV19	16	TRBD1	few	TRBJ2-1	TGTGCCAGTAGTATATCAGGACAGGGGAACTACAATGAGCAGTTCTTC	CASSISGQGNYNEQFF
TRBV4-1	16	-	few	TRBJ2-7	TGCGCCAGCAGCCAAGACCCGGCTAGAGGCTACAACGAGCAGTACTTC	CASSQDPARGYNEQYF
TRBV7-2	14	-	many	TRBJ2-3	TGTGCCAGCAGCTTAACTAGGGTGACAGATACGCAGTATTTT	CASSLTRVTDTQYF
TRBV6-1	16	TRBD2	-	TRBJ2-3	TGTGCCATCCATCTTCCGGGCGGGAGTAGCTCAGATACGCAGTATTTT	CAIHLPGGSSSDTQYF
TRBV2	17	TRBD2	many	TRBJ2-1	TGTGCCAGCAGCGGTCCTGCGACTAGCGGGAAAGGCGATGAGCAGTTCTTC	CASSGPATSGKGDEQFF
TRBV30	14	-	many	TRBJ2-1	TGTGCCTGGAGTGTACTGAGTAGCGTTGGTGAGCAGTTCTTC	CAWSVLSSVGEQFF
TRBV28	16	TRBD1	few	TRBJ2-7	TGTGCCAGCAGTTTAATGGGGGGACAGGGCCCCTACGAGCAGTACTTC	CASSLMGGQGPYEQYF
TRBV7-3	13	TRBD2	many	TRBJ2-3	TGTGCCAGCAGAGCTAGCGGGACAGATACGCAGTATTTT	CASRASGTDTQYF
TRBV28	13	-	many	TRBJ1-1	TGTGCCAGCAGTGCCCCTACTTACACTGAAGCTTTCTTT	CASSAPTYTEAFF
TRBV6-2/TRBV6-3	15	-	many	TRBJ2-1	TGTGCCAGCAACGATGACTTCGTGCCCAACCGTGAGCAGTTCTTC	CASNDDFVPNREQFF
TRBV5-1	15	TRBD2	many	TRBJ2-1	TGCGCCAGCAGCCCGACTAGCGGGAGACCGAATGAGCAGTTCTTC	CASSPTSGRPNEQFF
TRBV12-5	14	-	-	TRBJ2-7	TGTGCTAGTGGCAGGGACTGGATAGCCTACGAGCAGTACTTC	CASGRDWIAYEQYF
TRBV30	14	-	many	TRBJ2-3	TGTGCCTGGAGTGTGCTCTTGTCCACAGATACGCAGTATTTT	CAWSVLLSTDTQYF
TRBV6-1	14	TRBD2	few	TRBJ2-3	TGTGCCACCACGCGGACTAGTGTCGCAGATACGCAGTATTTT	CATTRTSVADTQYF
TRBV6-1	18	TRBD2	many	TRBJ2-5	TGTGCCAGCAGTCTCTCGGGACTAGCGGGAGAACGATGGGAGACCCAGTACTTC	CASSLSGLAGERWETQYF
TRBV5-1	16	TRBD2	many	TRBJ2-1	TGCGCCAGCAGCTTAAACGCGGGACTAGCTTACAATGAGCAGTTCTTC	CASSLNAGLAYNEQFF
TRBV5-8	14	TRBD1	-	TRBJ1-5	TGTGCCAGCAGCTTCCAGGGGGCAAATCAGCCCCAGCATTTT	CASSFQGANQPQHF
TRBV7-2	16	-	few	TRBJ1-3	TGTGCCAGCAGCCTCCATACCATGAGCTCTGGAAACACCATATATTTT	CASSLHTMSSGNTIYF
TRBV2	16	TRBD1	many	TRBJ2-3	TGTGCCAGCAGTGTGGGTCGGGACAGGGATGGAGATACGCAGTATTTT	CASSVGRDRDGDTQYF
TRBV6-1	15	TRBD1	many	TRBJ2-3	TGTGCCAGCAGCCCCCGGGACAGAAGCACAGATACGCAGTATTTT	CASSPRDRSTDTQYF